This TCR beta chain was observed in a study of shared clonotypes between healthy human individuals. Measured with immunoSEQ multiplex PCR; TCRdb has only the in-frame clones, and not every one. The sample carries roughly 500,000 clones, 90% to 97% recorded once. The CDR3 contains 15 residues. CDR1 and CDR2 (germline): LGHNA, YNFKEQ. Between the trimmed V and J ends, which lost 5 bases and 2 bases, there was a span of 13 bases. The source of this sequence is a young woman in good health. The J gene is TRBJ1-5, the V gene TRBV4-2, with D hard to call. The source material was naive CD4+ T cells sorted from blood. Subset meaning: CD45RA+ positively selected. The CDR3 DNA reads as TGTGCCAGCAGCAGTCGGGCCCATGGCAATCAGCCCCAGCATTTT. This encodes CASSSRAHGNQPQHF.